One sample yielded the 23 T cell receptor beta chains listed below, sequenced in a study of identical twins. TCRdb reprocessed the 5' RACE reads via MiXCR and lists one record per CDR3 protein. Here the sample spans under 500,000 distinct CDR3 sequences, 14% being singletons. This sample was also put to use in a study of yellow fever vaccine responses in identical twins.

The sequenced material came from CD4+ T cells sorted from blood. The receptors here all came from a woman between 18 and 29 years old in good health.

The table lists this clonotype with a few counts. V usage is TRBV7-2 and J usage is TRBJ2-3; weak D call: TRBD2 (6 bases). CDR3 length equals 16 residues. V lost 4 bases, J lost 0 bases, and 14 bases lay in between. Germline values: CDR1 SGHTA, CDR2 FQGNSA. CDR3 loop: CASSSRGAPSTDTQYF. The CDR3 nucleotides are TGTGCCAGCAGCTCGCGGGGTGCACCTAGCACAGATACGCAGTATTTT.

The rearrangement uses TRBV11-1 and TRBJ2-7; 7 positions agree with TRBD2. Trimming removed 4 bases from V and 2 bases from J; junction bases left unmatched: 14. Germline lookup yields CDR1 SGHAT and CDR2 FQDESV (reference sequence). This CDR3 is 17 amino acids long. This CDR3 is CASSSTPLSGVPYEQYF. The CDR3 nucleotides read TGTGCCAGCAGCTCCACCCCCCTGAGCGGGGTCCCCTACGAGCAGTACTTC.

This chain connects TRBV3-1 to TRBJ1-4; 7 nucleotides agree with TRBD1. Germline V lookup: CDR1 LGHDT, CDR2 YNNKEL (reference sequence). V trimming: 2 bases; J trimming: 5 bases; junction bases outside the gene matches: 2. This CDR3 contains 14 residues. CDR3 sequence reads: CASSQRGGNEKLFF. CDR3 DNA sequence: TGTGCCAGCAGCCAACGAGGGGGCAATGAAAAACTGTTTTTT.

This chain's CDR3 is CASSQKTGYVDTQYF. The CDR3 bases are TGTGCCAGCAGCCAAAAGACAGGGTACGTCGATACGCAGTATTTT. The chain joins TRBV14 to TRBJ2-3, with 7 positions matching TRBD1. Germline V gene sequence: CDR1 SGHDN, CDR2 FVKESK. With V trimmed by 2 bases and J by 6 bases, 8 bases remained unmatched. The length of the CDR3 is 15 residues.

This clonotype has only a few counts. The chain uses TRBV10-2 and TRBJ2-1, with 7 nucleotides matching TRBD2. The CDR3 runs 15 residues. Germline loops: CDR1 WSHSY, CDR2 SAAADI. After removal of 7 bases from V and 1 base from J, the junction contained 7 bases not matched to a gene. DNA for the CDR3: TGCGCCAGCAATTCCCCGGGGGGTTCCTACAATGAGCAGTTCTTC. It is translated as CASNSPGGSYNEQFF.

The sample holds many counts of this clonotype. This chain joins TRBV11-2 and TRBJ2-1; tentatively, D is TRBD1 (6 bases). The CDR3 is 16 residues long. The germline V and J ends were trimmed by 5 bases and 2 bases, with 16 bases remaining between them. Germline CDR1 SGHAT, CDR2 FQNNGV. The CDR3 sequence: CASSPRPGTPYNEQFF. Here the CDR3 DNA reads TGTGCCAGCAGCCCGAGACCCGGGACACCCTACAATGAGCAGTTCTTC.

The V gene is TRBV10-3, the J gene TRBJ2-7, with 8 positions matching TRBD2. This CDR3 contains 14 residues. V shed 2 bases, J shed 4 bases, and the junction held 4 bases outside the gene matches. Germline V lookup: CDR1 ENHRY, CDR2 SYGVKD. This CDR3 is CAISEGLASYEQYF. In DNA form, the CDR3 reads TGTGCCATCAGTGAGGGACTAGCTAGTTACGAGCAGTACTTC.

This clonotype was counted only a few times. The chain recombines TRBV27 with TRBJ1-2; D call uncertain. Germline values: CDR1 MNHEY, CDR2 SMNVEV (reference sequence). This CDR3 has 12 residues. V was clipped by 6 bases and J by 8 bases, with 13 bases between them. The CDR3 coding sequence is TGTGCCAGCAGGTCCGCGGCTGGGGGCTACACCTTC. Translation: CASRSAAGGYTF.

V gene TRBV5-1 combines with J gene TRBJ1-1; D remains ambiguous. V dropped 4 bases and J dropped 1 base, with 14 bases sitting between them. CDR1 SGHRS and CDR2 YFSETQ come from the germline V gene. The CDR3 sequence is 15 residues long. The CDR3 loop is CASSPTTTGNTEAFF. The CDR3 DNA sequence: TGCGCCAGCAGCCCAACAACAACGGGGAACACTGAAGCTTTCTTT.

Only a few counts were recorded for this clonotype. The V gene is TRBV14, the J gene TRBJ2-1; D uncertain. V lost 1 base and J lost 0, with 16 bases in between. The CDR3 sequence is 18 residues long. Per the germline V gene, CDR1 is SGHDN and CDR2 is FVKESK. In DNA form, the CDR3 reads TGTGCCAGCAGCCAAGGATTTCCGCTTACGCTCTCCTACAATGAGCAGTTCTTC. Translated, it gives CASSQGFPLTLSYNEQFF.

In its sample, this clonotype was seen once. The rearrangement joins TRBV6-2 or TRBV6-3 to TRBJ2-1; D tentatively fits TRBD1 or TRBD2 (6 bases each). The CDR3 contains 12 residues. The germline V gene encodes CDR1 MNHEY and CDR2 SVGEGT. Deletions cut 6 bases from V and 13 bases from J, with 16 bases between. The CDR3 is CASSTKGGGQFF. The CDR3 bases are TGTGCCAGCAGCACTAAGGGGGGTGGACAGTTCTTC.

The chain employs TRBV11-2 and TRBJ2-5; D remains ambiguous. V was clipped by 2 bases and J by 6 bases, with 4 bases between them. This CDR3 has 11 residues. CDR1 is SGHAT and CDR2 is FQNNGV in the germline V gene. For the CDR3, the DNA is TGTGCCAGCAGCTTACTGAAGACCCAGTACTTC. Its protein product is CASSLLKTQYF.

This clonotype came up many times. The rearrangement uses TRBV12-3 or TRBV12-4 and TRBJ1-1; no firm D call. V was trimmed by 10 bases and J by 1 base, leaving 10 bases between them. This CDR3 has 12 amino acids. The CDR3 bases are TGTGCCACCACCCTCACGAACACTGAAGCTTTCTTT. It encodes CATTLTNTEAFF.

V usage is TRBV3-1 and J usage is TRBJ2-2; D gene uncertain. Per germline, CDR1 LGHDT and CDR2 YNNKEL (reference sequence). V lost 4 bases and J 5 bases, leaving 11 bases between the germline ends. This CDR3 is built from 14 residues. The CDR3 loop is CASSPWLTTGELFF. The CDR3 DNA reads as TGTGCCAGCAGCCCTTGGCTAACTACCGGGGAGCTGTTTTTT.

The chain couples TRBV12-3 or TRBV12-4 to TRBJ2-2; 9 positions match TRBD1. V lost 3 bases, J lost 8 bases, and 16 bases stayed unmatched. This CDR3 comprises 18 residues. The CDR3 sequence is CASSFNAGQGIGKGELFF. The CDR3 DNA sequence: TGTGCCAGCAGTTTCAACGCGGGACAGGGAATCGGTAAAGGGGAGCTGTTTTTT.

This clonotype was detected a few times. The DNA for the CDR3 is TGCGCCAGCAGCTTGAAGGAGCAGGGCGCTTTAGTGCATCGGGAGCTGTTTTTT. Amino acid sequence: CASSLKEQGALVHRELFF. The V gene is TRBV5-1, the J gene TRBJ2-2, with a weak D call TRBD1 (5 bases). The germline V gene has CDR1 SGHRS and CDR2 YFSETQ. The V end lost 1 base, the J end lost 9 bases, and 25 bases lay between the germline ends. This CDR3 has 18 amino acids.

This clonotype was detected only a few times. This chain joins TRBV6-1 and TRBJ2-7, with D tentatively TRBD1 (6 bases). The CDR3 runs 14 residues. V shed 7 bases and J shed 3 bases, with 16 bases lying between them. Per the germline V gene, CDR1 is MNHNS and CDR2 is SASEGT. CDR3 in amino acids: CASKTGVGIYEQYF. DNA of the CDR3: TGTGCCAGCAAGACAGGAGTGGGGATCTACGAGCAGTACTTC.

The rearrangement uses TRBV14 and TRBJ2-3, with 9 bases aligning to TRBD2. Germline-derived CDR1 and CDR2 are SGHDN and FVKESK. V trimming: 2 bases; J trimming: 7 bases; junction bases outside the gene matches: 10. The CDR3 has 16 residues. The CDR3 here is CASSQSGSGRGNTQYF. The CDR3 DNA reads as TGTGCCAGCAGCCAAAGCGGTAGCGGGAGAGGTAATACGCAGTATTTT.

This clonotype has only a few counts. The genes are TRBV4-1 and TRBJ1-2; possible D gene TRBD1, 6 bases. V was cut by 1 base and J by 10 bases, with 19 bases left in between. CDR1 is MGHRA, CDR2 YSYEKL, per germline. This CDR3 comprises 15 residues. Here the CDR3 reads CASSQVVRGEGDYTF. The CDR3 DNA reads TGCGCCAGCAGCCAAGTGGTAAGGGGGGAAGGAGACTACACCTTC.

The CDR3 region has the DNA TGTGCCATCAGTGAGCCCACCCTTGGGAGAGAGACCCAGTACTTC. This translates into CAISEPTLGRETQYF. This chain links TRBV10-3 with TRBJ2-5, with a tentative D call TRBD2 (5 bases). CDR1 is ENHRY and CDR2 is SYGVKD in the germline V gene. The germline V and J ends were trimmed by 2 bases and 4 bases, with 14 bases remaining between them. This CDR3 contains 15 residues.

V and J are TRBV4-3 and TRBJ2-5; no definite D call. The CDR3 is made up of 14 amino acids. The ends were cut back, 1 base at V and 2 bases at J, with 8 bases in the middle. The V gene's germline CDR1 is LGHNA and CDR2 YSLEER. CDR3 coding DNA: TGCGCCAGCAGCCAAGCTCTACAACAAGAGACCCAGTACTTC. It yields the protein CASSQALQQETQYF.

The chain carries TRBV3-1 and TRBJ2-2; the D is unclear. Deletions cut 1 base from V and 11 bases from J, with 8 bases between. This CDR3 is built from 12 residues. Germline V gene data show CDR1 as LGHDT and CDR2 as YNNKEL (reference sequence). This chain's CDR3 is CASSQVRVELFF. In DNA, the CDR3 is TGTGCCAGCAGCCAAGTCCGGGTTGAGCTGTTTTTT.

This clonotype turned up a few times. The genes are TRBV10-3 and TRBJ2-7, with D tentatively TRBD2 (5 bases). CDR3 length: 17 residues. With 2 bases removed from V and 3 bases from J, the gap between germline ends came to 20 bases. Germline lookup yields CDR1 ENHRY and CDR2 SYGVKD. DNA for the CDR3: TGTGCCATCAGTGAGCCTCGGACTCTGGCAGGTGGCTACGAGCAGTACTTC. Translating it yields CAISEPRTLAGGYEQYF.